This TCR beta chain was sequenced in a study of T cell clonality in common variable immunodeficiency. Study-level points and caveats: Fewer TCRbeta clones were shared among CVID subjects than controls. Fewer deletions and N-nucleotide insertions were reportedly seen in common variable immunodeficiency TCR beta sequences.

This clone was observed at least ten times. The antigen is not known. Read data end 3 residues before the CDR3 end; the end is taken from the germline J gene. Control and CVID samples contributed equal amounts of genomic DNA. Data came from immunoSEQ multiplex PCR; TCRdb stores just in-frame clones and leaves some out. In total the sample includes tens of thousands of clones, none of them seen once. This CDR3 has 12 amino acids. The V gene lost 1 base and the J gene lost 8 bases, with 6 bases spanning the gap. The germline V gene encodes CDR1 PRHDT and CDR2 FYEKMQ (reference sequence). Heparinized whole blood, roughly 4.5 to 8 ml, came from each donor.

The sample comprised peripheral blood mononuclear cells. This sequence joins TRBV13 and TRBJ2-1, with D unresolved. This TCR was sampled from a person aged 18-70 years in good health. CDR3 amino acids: CASSLVPDEQFF. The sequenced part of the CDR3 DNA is TGTGCCAGCAGCTTAGTCCCCGATGAG.